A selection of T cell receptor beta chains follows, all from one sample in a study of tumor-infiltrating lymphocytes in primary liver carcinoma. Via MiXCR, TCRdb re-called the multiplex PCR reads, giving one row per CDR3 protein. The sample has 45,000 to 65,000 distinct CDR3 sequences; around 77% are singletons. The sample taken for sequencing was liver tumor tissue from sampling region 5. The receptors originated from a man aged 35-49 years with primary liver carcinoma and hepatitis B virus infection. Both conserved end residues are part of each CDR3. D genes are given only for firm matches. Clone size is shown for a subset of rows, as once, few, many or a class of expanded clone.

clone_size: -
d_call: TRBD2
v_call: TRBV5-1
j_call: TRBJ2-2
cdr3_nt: TGCGCCAGCAGCGTACTAGCGGGAGTAGGTACTGGGGAGCTGTTTTTT
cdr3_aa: CASSVLAGVGTGELFF

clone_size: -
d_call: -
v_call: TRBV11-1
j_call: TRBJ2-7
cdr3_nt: TGTCCCAGTAGTTCATCCCGGGACTCCTCCTACGAGCAGTACTTC
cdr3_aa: CPSSSSRDSSYEQYF

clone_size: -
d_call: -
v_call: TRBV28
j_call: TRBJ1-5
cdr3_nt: TGTACCAGCAGCCCACCTCCTTATAGCAATCAGCCCCATCATTTT
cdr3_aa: CTSSPPPYSNQPHHF

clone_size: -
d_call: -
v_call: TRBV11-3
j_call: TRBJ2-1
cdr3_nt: TGTTTCAGCAGCTTAGGGGAAGGCCCTAACTCCTACAATGAGCAGTTCTTC
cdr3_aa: CFSSLGEGPNSYNEQFF

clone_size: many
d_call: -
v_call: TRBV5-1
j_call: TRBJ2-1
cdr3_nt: TGCGCCAGCAGCTCAGTCCAAGACAATGAGCAGTTCTTC
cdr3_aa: CASSSVQDNEQFF

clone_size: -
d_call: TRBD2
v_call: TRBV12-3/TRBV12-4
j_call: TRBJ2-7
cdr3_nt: TGTGCCAGCACTCCTAGCGGGAACTACAATCAGTACTTC
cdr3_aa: CASTPSGNYNQYF

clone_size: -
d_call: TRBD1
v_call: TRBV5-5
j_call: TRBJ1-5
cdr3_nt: TGTGCCAGTAGCTCGGGACAGACGATTAGCAATCTGCCCCAGCATTTT
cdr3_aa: CASSSGQTISNLPQHF

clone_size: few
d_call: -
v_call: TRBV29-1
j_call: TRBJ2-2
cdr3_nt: TGCAGCGCTGAAAACCCCCTGGGGACCAACACCGGGGTGCTGTTTTTT
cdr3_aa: CSAENPLGTNTGVLFF

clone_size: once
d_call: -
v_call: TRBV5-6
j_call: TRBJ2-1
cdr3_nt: TGTCCCAGCAGCCTCGACAGCTCCGGATCCAATGAGCAGTTCTTC
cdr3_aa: CPSSLDSSGSNEQFF

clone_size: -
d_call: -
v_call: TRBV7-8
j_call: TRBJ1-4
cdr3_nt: TGTGCCAGCAGCTTATGGGGCCGTCGCCATCCTAATGGAAAACTGTTTTTT
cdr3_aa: CASSLWGRRHPNGKLFF

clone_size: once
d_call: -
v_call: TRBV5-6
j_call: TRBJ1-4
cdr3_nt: TGTGCCATGAGCACTCCAGGGGCCACTAATGAAAAACCGTTTTTT
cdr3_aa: CAMSTPGATNEKPFF

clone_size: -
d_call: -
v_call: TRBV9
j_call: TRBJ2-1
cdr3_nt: TGTGCCAGCAGCGTCACAGGAACTAACTACAATGAGCAGTTCTTC
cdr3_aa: CASSVTGTNYNEQFF

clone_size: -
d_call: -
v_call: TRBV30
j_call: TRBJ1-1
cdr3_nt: TGTGCCTGGAGATACGTCTTGAACACTGAAGCTTTCTTT
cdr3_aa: CAWRYVLNTEAFF

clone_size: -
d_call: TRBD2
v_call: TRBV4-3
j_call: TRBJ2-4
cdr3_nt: TGCGTCAGCAGCCATGATCTAAACCTCTTCGGGAGGGGGGCGATAAACATTCAGTACTTC
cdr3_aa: CVSSHDLNLFGRGAINIQYF

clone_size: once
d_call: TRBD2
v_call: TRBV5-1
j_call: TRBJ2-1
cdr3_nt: TGCGCCAGCAGCTCGGTGGGAGGGTACAATGAGCAGTTCTTC
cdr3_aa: CASSSVGGYNEQFF

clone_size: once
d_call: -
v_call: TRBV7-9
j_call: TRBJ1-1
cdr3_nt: TGTGCCAGCAGCATAAATAGGCATGGTGAAGCTTTCTTT
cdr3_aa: CASSINRHGEAFF

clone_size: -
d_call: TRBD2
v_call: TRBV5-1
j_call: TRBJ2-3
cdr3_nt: TGCACCACCAGTGGCGCAGCGGGAGTCTCAGATACGCAGTATTTT
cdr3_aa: CTTSGAAGVSDTQYF

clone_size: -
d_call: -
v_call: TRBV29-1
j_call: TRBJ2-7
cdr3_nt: TGCGGCGCCATGACATCTTGGACCGGCACTCCCTACGATCAGTACTTC
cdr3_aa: CGAMTSWTGTPYDQYF

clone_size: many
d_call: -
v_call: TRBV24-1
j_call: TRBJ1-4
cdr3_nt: TGTGCCACCAGTTCTACTTCTAATGAAAAACTGTTTTTT
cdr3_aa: CATSSTSNEKLFF

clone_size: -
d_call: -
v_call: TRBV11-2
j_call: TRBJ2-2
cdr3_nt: TGTGTCAGCAGCATAGAGAGTCACACCTGGGAGCTGTTTTTT
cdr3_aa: CVSSIESHTWELFF

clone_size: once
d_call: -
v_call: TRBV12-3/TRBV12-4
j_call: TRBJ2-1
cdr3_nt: TGTACCAGCAGTTTACGAGCGAGAGGGCCCCATGAGCAGTTCTTC
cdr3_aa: CTSSLRARGPHEQFF

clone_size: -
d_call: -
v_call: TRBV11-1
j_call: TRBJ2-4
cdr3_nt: TGTGTCAACAGCTTTCCCGGGACCTGCGGGACCAAAAACATTCAGTGCTTC
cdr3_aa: CVNSFPGTCGTKNIQCF

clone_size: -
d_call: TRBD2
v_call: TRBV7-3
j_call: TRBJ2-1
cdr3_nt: TGTGCCAGCAGCTCTAACGGGGGGACTAGCCTTGAGAGCTCCTACAATAAGCAGTTCTTC
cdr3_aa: CASSSNGGTSLESSYNKQFF

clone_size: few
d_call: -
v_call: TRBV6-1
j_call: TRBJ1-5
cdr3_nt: TGTGCCAGCAGTGAAGCGGGGCAGGGCAGTCAGCCCCAGCATTTT
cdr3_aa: CASSEAGQGSQPQHF